This record concerns one TCR beta chain sequence. The sample originates from a study of T-cell reconstitution after alpha-beta-depleted transplantation in children. Researchers prepared the TCRbeta library using unique molecular identifiers, the study reports. TCRdb redid the calling of the PCR reads with MiXCR, one entry per CDR3 protein. The sample holds a few hundred thousand distinct CDR3 sequences, 10% seen once. This CDR3 is 11 amino acids long. V dropped 6 bases and J dropped 10 bases, with 10 bases sitting between them. The rearrangement uses TRBV12-3 or TRBV12-4 and TRBJ2-1; no clear D gene. Sample: PBMCs from the stem cell graft donor, taken from the stem cell graft. This clonotype originated in a human donor who donated a stem cell graft to a child with acute lymphoblastic leukemia. CDR3 coding DNA: TGTGCCAGCAGCCAAGTAAGGGAGCAGTTCTTC. This sequence encodes CASSQVREQFF.